What follows is one TCR beta chain and its context. These data originate in a study of blood T cell repertoires in COVID-19. Turning to the study itself: COVID-19 samples from acute and convalescent phases originated in the United States, Italy and Spain. PBMCs, B-cell-depleted T cells, or T cells were the source of the cDNA or gDNA that made up the material.

The table came from immunoSEQ multiplex PCR; TCRdb's copy has only in-frame clones and leaves some out. This table holds around 100,000 clones, approximately 83% found once. The germline gives CDR1 SGHNT, CDR2 YENEEA. The CDR3 runs to 14 residues. V lost 1 base to trimming and J lost 5 bases; unmatched junction nucleotides: 3. The receptor comes from a woman aged 70-85 years with acute or convalescent COVID-19. This chain links TRBV11-3 with TRBJ2-5, with 8 positions matching TRBD1. Sequencing was done on a sample of peripheral blood. The CDR3 loop reads CASSLAHRGETQYF. The CDR3 nucleotides are TGTGCCAGCAGCTTAGCCCACAGGGGGGAGACCCAGTACTTC.